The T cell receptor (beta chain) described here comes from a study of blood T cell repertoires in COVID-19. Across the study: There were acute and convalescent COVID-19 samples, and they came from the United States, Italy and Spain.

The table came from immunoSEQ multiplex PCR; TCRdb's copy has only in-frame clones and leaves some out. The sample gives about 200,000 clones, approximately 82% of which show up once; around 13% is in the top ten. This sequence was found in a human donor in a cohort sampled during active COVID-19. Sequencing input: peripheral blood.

DNA for the CDR3: TGCGCCAGCAGCCAAGGCAGGGAGGGGGAAAAACTGTTTTTT. This gives the protein CASSQGREGEKLFF. The genes are TRBV4-1 and TRBJ1-4; the D gene is possibly TRBD1 (5 bases). The CDR3 has 14 amino acids. CDR1 and CDR2 from the germline V gene are MGHRA and YSYEKL. Trimming cost V 1 base and J 8 bases, with 11 bases left between them.